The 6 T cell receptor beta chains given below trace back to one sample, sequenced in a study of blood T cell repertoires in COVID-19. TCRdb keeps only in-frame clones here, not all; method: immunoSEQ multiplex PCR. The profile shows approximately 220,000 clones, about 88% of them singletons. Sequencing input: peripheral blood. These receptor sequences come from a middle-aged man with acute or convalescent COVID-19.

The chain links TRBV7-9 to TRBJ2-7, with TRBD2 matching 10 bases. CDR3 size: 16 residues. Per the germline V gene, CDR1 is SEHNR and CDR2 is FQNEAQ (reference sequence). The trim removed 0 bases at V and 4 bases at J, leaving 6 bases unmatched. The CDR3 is CASSLAPGLADYEQYF. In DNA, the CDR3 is TGTGCCAGCAGCTTAGCGCCCGGACTAGCGGATTACGAGCAGTACTTC.

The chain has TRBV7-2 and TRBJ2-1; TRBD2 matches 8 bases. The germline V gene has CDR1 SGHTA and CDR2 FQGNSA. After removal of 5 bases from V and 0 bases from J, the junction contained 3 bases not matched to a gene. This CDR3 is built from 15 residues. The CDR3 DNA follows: TGTGCCAGCAGCATGGGGACTAGCTCCTACAATGAGCAGTTCTTC. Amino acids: CASSMGTSSYNEQFF.

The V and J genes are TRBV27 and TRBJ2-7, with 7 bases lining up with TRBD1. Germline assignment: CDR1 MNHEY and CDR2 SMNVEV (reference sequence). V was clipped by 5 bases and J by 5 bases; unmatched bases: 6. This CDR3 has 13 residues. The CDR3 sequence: CASSIRTGHEQYF. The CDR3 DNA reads TGTGCCAGCAGTATCAGGACAGGACACGAGCAGTACTTC.

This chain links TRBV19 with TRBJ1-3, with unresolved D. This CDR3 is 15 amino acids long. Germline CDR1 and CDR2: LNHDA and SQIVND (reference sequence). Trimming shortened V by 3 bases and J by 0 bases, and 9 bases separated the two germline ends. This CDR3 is CASSMYSSSGNTIYF. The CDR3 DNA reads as TGTGCCAGTAGTATGTACAGCAGCTCTGGAAACACCATATATTTT.

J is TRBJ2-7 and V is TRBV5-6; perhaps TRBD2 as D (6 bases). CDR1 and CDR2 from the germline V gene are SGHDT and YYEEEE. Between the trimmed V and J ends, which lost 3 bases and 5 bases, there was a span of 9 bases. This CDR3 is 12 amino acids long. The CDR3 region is CASSWGTDEQYF. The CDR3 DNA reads TGTGCCAGCAGCTGGGGGACTGACGAGCAGTACTTC.

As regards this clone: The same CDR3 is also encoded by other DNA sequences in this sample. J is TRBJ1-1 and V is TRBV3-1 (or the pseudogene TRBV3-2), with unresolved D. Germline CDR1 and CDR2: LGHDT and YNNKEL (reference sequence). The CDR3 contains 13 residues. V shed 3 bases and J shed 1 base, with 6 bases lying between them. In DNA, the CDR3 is TGTGCCAGCAGCCAGGGCCGGAACACTGAAGCTTTCTTT. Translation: CASSQGRNTEAFF.